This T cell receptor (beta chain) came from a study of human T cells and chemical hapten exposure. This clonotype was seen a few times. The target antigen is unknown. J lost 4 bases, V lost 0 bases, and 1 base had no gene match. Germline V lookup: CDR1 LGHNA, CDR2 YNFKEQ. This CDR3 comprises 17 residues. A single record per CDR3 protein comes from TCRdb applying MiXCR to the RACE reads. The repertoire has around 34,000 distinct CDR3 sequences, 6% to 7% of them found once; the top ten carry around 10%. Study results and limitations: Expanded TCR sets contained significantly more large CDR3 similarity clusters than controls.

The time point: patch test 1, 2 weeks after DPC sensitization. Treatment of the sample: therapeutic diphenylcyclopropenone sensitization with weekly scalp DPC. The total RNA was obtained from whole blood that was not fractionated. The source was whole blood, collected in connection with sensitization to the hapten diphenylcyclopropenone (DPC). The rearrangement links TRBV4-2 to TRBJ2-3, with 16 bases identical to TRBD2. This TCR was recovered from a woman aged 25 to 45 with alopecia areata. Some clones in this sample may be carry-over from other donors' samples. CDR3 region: CASSQDGTSGGADTQYF. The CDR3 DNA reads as TGTGCCAGCAGCCAAGATGGGACTAGCGGGGGGGCAGATACGCAGTATTTT.